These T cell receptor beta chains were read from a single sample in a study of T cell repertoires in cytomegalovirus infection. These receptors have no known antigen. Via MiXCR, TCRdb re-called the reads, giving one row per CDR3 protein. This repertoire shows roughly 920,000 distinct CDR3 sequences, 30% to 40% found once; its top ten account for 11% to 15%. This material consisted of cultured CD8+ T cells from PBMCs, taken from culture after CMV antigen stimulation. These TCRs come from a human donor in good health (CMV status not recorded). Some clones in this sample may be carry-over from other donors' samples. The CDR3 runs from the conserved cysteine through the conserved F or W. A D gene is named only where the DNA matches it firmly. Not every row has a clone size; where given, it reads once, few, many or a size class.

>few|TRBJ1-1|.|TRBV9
TGTGCCAGCAGCGTAAATCCAAACCGGAACACTGAAGCTTTCTTT
CASSVNPNRNTEAFF
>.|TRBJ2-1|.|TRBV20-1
TGCAGTGCTAGGGGCCCGGCAGGGCCTCGAACAAATGAGCAGTTCTTC
CSARGPAGPRTNEQFF
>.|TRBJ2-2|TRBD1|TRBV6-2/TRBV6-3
TGTGCCAGCAGTTACTCGAGAGACGGGACAGGGGAAACCGGGGAGCTGTTTTTT
CASSYSRDGTGETGELFF
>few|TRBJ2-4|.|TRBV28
TGTGCCATTGGGGAGGTCAAAAACATTCAGTACTTC
CAIGEVKNIQYF
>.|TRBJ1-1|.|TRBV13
TGTGCCAGCAGCTTATTCGTGACAGACACTGAAGCTTTCTTT
CASSLFVTDTEAFF
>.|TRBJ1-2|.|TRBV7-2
TGTGCCAGCAGCCCCAGAGGGAATGATGGCTACACCTTC
CASSPRGNDGYTF
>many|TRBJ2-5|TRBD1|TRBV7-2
TGTGCCAGCAGCTTATGGGACAGCAACCAAGAGACCCAGTACTTC
CASSLWDSNQETQYF
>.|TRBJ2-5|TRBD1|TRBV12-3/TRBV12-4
TGTGCCAACAGCCCTTTGGCCGGGACAGACCAAGAGACCCAGTACTTC
CANSPLAGTDQETQYF
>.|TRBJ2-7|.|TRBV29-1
TGCAGCGTTGAAGACTCTGAAATGGGGCAGGGGTCCTACGAGCAGTACTTC
CSVEDSEMGQGSYEQYF
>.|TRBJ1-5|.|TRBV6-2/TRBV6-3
TGTGCCAGCAGTTACTTCGGGGGGGGTCAGCCCCAGCATTTT
CASSYFGGGQPQHF
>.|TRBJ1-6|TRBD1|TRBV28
TGTGCCAGCAGCAGGGACAGGGACTCCTATAATTCACCCCTCCACTTT
CASSRDRDSYNSPLHF
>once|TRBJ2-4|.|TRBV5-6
TGTGCCAGCAGCTTGTGGGGTCAGGGAATAGCCAAAAACATTCAGTACTTC
CASSLWGQGIAKNIQYF
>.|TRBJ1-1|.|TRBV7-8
TGTGCCAGCAGCCAACCCCAGGGATGGACTGAAGCTTTCTTT
CASSQPQGWTEAFF
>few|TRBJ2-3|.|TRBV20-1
TGCAGTGCCAGAAAGGGATCCGATACGCAGTATTTT
CSARKGSDTQYF
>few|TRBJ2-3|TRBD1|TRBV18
TGTGCCAGCTCACCTCGGGACAGGGGAAGATCTAGCACAGATACGCAGTATTTT
CASSPRDRGRSSTDTQYF
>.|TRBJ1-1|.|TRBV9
TGTGCCAGCAGCGTAGGGGGGGGGGAGAGGACTGAAGCTTTCTTT
CASSVGGGERTEAFF
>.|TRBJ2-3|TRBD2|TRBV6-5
TGTGCCAGCAGTTACGACGGGGGGGCAGATACGCAGTATTTT
CASSYDGGADTQYF
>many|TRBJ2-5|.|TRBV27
TGTGCCAGCAGTTCCTTCCAAGAGACCCAGTACTTC
CASSSFQETQYF
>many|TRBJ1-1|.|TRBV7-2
TGTGCCAGCAGCTTAGTCTGGGTGAACACTGAAGCTTTCTTT
CASSLVWVNTEAFF
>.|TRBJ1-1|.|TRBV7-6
TGTGCCAGCAGCTTAAAAGTGTGGGGGCCACAGAAAGCTTTCTTT
CASSLKVWGPQKAFF
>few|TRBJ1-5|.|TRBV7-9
TGTGCCAGCAGCCCCTCTTCGACCCATCAGCCCCAGCATTTT
CASSPSSTHQPQHF
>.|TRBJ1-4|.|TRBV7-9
TGTGCCAGCAGCTCGGAGCAAACAGATGAAAAACTGTTTTTT
CASSSEQTDEKLFF
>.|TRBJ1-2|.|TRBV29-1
TGCAGCGTTGAGGGTTGGACCCTAGGAGATGGCTACACCTTC
CSVEGWTLGDGYTF
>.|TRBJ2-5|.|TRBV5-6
TGTGCCAGCAGCTTCGGGCGGCCGGCGGAGACCCAGTACTTC
CASSFGRPAETQYF
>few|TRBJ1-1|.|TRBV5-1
TGCGCCAGCAGCACGGAGAGGGGTTGGAACACTGAAGCTTTCTTT
CASSTERGWNTEAFF
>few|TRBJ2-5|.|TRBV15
TGTGCCACCAGCCCCTCCGGGCGGGAGACCCAGTACTTC
CATSPSGRETQYF
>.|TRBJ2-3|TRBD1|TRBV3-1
TGTGCCAGCAGCTCTTTCTGGGACAGGGCTACGCAGTATTTT
CASSSFWDRATQYF
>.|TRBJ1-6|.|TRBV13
TGTGCCAGCAGCTTAGGGTATCGGGACCCCTCCAATTCACCCCTCCACTTT
CASSLGYRDPSNSPLHF
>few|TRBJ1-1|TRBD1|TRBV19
TGTGCCAGTAGTGTCGGACAGGGGATTTTGGGCACTGAAGCTTTCTTT
CASSVGQGILGTEAFF
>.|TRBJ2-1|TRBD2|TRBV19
TGTGCCAGTACTCAAAGACTAGCGGGGGGCGATGAGCAGTTCTTC
CASTQRLAGGDEQFF
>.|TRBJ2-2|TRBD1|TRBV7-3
TGTGCCAGCAGCTTAAAGCAGGGGGCCGGGGAGCTGTTTTTT
CASSLKQGAGELFF
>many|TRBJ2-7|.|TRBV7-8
TGTGCCAGCAGCTTAGCATCACTATCCCTCTACGAGCAGTACTTC
CASSLASLSLYEQYF
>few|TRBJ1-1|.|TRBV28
TGTGCCAGCAGTTACTCAGTCCTGGGCACTGAAGCTTTCTTT
CASSYSVLGTEAFF
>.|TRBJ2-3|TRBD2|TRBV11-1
TGTGCCAGCAGCCAAGGAGCGGGGGGGCCCCAAGATACGCAGTATTTT
CASSQGAGGPQDTQYF
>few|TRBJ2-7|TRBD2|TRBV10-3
TGTGCCACCTACGGGCGGGGGACTCCCTACGAGCAGTACTTC
CATYGRGTPYEQYF
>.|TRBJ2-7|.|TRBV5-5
TGTGCCAGCAGCTTGGGGGCGGACGAGCGGGAGCAGTACTTC
CASSLGADEREQYF
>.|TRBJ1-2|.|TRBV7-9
TGTGCCAGTAGCTTCTCTTCCGGCTACACCTTC
CASSFSSGYTF
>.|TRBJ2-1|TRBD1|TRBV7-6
TGTGCCAGCAGCTTAAACCCGGGACAGAAATTTCCTAACAATGAGCAGTTCTTC
CASSLNPGQKFPNNEQFF
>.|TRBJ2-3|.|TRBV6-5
TGTGCCAGCAGTTACCAGGGTCTCACAGATACGCAGTATTTT
CASSYQGLTDTQYF
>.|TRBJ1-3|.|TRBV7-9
TGTGCCAGCAGATGGGAAGAGAACACCATATATTTT
CASRWEENTIYF
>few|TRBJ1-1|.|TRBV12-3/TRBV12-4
TGTGCCAGCAGTTTATGGGCAACTGAAGCTTTCTTT
CASSLWATEAFF
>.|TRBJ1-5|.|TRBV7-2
TGTGTCAGCAGCCCCGGGACGGCTAGCAATCAGCCCCAGCATTTT
CVSSPGTASNQPQHF
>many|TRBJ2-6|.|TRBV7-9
TGTGCCAGCAGGAAGACCGGGAGAGGGGCCAACGTCCTGACTTTC
CASRKTGRGANVLTF
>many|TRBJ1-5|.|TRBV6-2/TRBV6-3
TGTGCCAGCAGTTATGGGGGAGGTCAGCCCCAGCATTTT
CASSYGGGQPQHF
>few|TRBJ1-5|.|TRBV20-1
TGCAGTGCTAGCTCATCGGTAGTTGAAACCAATCAGCCCCAGCATTTT
CSASSSVVETNQPQHF
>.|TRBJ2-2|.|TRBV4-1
TGTGCCAGCAGCACCGGGACCTTCGACACCGGGGAGCTGTTTTTT
CASSTGTFDTGELFF
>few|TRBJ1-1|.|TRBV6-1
TGTGCCAGCAGTGAATGGTTGGGGGGGCGCGGTGAAGCTTTCTTT
CASSEWLGGRGEAFF
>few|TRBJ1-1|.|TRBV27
TGTGCCAGCAGTTTGAGGGGTATTGTAGGCACTGAAGCTTTCTTT
CASSLRGIVGTEAFF
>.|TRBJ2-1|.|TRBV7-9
TGTGCCAGCAGCTCCCCCAGGTATGAGCAGTTCTTC
CASSSPRYEQFF